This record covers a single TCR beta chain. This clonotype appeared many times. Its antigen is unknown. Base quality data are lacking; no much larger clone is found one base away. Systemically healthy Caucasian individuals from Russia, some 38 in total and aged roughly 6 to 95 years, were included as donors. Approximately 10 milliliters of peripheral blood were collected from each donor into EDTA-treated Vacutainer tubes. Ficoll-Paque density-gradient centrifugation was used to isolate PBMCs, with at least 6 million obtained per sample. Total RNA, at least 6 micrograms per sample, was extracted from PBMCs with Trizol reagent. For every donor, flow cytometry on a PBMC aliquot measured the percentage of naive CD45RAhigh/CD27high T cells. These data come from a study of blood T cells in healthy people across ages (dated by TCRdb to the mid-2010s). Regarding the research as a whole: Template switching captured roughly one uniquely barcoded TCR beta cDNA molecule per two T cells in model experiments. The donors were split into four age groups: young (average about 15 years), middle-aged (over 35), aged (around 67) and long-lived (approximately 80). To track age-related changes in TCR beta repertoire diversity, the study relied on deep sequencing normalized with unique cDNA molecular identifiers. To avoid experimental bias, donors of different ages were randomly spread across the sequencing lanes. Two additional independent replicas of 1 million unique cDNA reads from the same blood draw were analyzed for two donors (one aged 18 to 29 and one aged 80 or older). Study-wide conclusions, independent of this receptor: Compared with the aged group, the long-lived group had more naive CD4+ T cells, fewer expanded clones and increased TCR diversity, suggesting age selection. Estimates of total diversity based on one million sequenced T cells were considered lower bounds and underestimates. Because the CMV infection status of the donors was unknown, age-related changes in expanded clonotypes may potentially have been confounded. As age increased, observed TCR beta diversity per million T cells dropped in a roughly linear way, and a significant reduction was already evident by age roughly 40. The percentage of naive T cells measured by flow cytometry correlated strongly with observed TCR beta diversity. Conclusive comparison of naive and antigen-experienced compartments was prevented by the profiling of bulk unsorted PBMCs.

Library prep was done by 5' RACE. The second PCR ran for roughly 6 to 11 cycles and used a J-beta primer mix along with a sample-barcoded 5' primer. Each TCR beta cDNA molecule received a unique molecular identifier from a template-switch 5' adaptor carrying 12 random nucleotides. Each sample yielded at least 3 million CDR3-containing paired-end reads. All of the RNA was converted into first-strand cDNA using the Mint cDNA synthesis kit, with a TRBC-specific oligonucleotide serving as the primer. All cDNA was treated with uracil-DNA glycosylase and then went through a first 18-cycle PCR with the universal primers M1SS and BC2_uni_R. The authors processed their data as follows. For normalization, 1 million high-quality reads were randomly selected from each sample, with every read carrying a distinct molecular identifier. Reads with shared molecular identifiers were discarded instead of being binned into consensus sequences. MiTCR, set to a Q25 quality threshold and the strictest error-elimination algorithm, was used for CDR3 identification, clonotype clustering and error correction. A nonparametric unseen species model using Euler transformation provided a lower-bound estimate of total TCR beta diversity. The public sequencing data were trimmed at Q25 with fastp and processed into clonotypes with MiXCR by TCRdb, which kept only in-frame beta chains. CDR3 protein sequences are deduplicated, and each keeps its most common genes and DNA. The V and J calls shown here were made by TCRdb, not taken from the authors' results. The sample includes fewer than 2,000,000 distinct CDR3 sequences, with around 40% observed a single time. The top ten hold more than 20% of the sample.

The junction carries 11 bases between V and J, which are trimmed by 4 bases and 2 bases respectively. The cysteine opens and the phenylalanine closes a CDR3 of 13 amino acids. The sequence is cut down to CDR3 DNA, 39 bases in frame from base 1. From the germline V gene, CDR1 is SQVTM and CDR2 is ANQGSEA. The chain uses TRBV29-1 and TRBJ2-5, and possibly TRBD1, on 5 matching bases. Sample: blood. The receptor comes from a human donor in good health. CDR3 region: CSVVLNRQETQYF. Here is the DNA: TGCAGCGTTGTCTTAAACAGGCAAGAGACCCAGTACTTC.